Listed here are 31 T cell receptor beta chains from one sample, sequenced in a study of cytomegalovirus exposure and HLA in healthy donors. Both 60 Vbeta primers and 13 Jbeta primers went into the PCR. The assay was immunoSEQ multiplex PCR, and TCRdb's table has in-frame clones only and misses some. The data contain around 70,000 clones, 60% to 80% of them singletons. What was sequenced was PBMCs. These receptor sequences come from a girl aged 5 to 17 in good health and CMV-seropositive.

This chain joins TRBV5-1 and TRBJ2-7, with D maybe TRBD2 (6 bases). This CDR3 is built from 14 residues. CDR1 is SGHRS and CDR2 is YFSETQ in the germline V gene. Trimming cost V 4 bases and J 2 bases, with 13 bases left between them. CDR3 protein: CASSPSGLTYEQYF. The CDR3 DNA follows: TGCGCCAGCAGCCCAAGCGGGTTAACCTACGAGCAGTACTTC.

This clone came up once. V gene TRBV15 combines with J gene TRBJ2-2; 7 bases are a match to TRBD2. The CDR3 has 14 amino acids. Germline-derived CDR1 and CDR2 are LNHNV and YYDKDF (reference sequence). V lost 8 bases, J lost 7 bases, and 10 bases stayed unmatched. CDR3 protein: CATHGEGNGGELFF. The DNA for the CDR3 is TGTGCCACCCACGGGGAGGGGAACGGCGGGGAGCTGTTTTTT.

The J gene is TRBJ2-2, the V gene TRBV25-1, with D possibly TRBD2 on 5 matching bases. V lost 7 bases and J lost 0, with 18 bases in between. CDR1 and CDR2 (germline): MGHDK, SYGVNS. The CDR3 runs 17 residues. CDR3 region: CASTPDVGLANTGELFF. CDR3 bases: TGTGCCAGCACCCCAGACGTTGGACTGGCGAACACCGGGGAGCTGTTTTTT.

The chain carries TRBV28 and TRBJ2-2; the match to TRBD2 covers 12 bases. The CDR3 sequence is 19 residues long. The germline V gene encodes CDR1 MDHEN and CDR2 SYDVKM. With V trimmed by 6 bases and J by 6 bases, 17 bases remained unmatched. CDR3 DNA sequence: TGTGCCAGCAGCCCCTCGTTTCTAGCGGGAGGGCCAAGGTCCGGGGAGCTGTTTTTT. Translated, it gives CASSPSFLAGGPRSGELFF. Full variable domain (rest looked up from reference TRBV28 and TRBJ2-2): DVKVTQSSRYLVKRTGEKVFLECVQDMDHENMFWYRQDPGLGLRLIYFSYDVKMKEKGDIPEGYSVSREKKERFSLILESASTNQTSMYLCASSPSFLAGGPRSGELFFGEGSRLTVL.

The gene calls are TRBV7-8 and TRBJ1-4, with TRBD1 identical over 7 bases. J lost 4 bases, V lost 6 bases, and 5 bases had no gene match. Germline assignment: CDR1 SGHVS and CDR2 FQNEAQ. This CDR3 comprises 14 residues. CDR3 in amino acids: CASRLGQINEKLFF. The CDR3 DNA is TGTGCCAGCAGACTGGGACAGATTAATGAAAAACTGTTTTTT.

The CDR3: CASSSQGVLSSYNSPLHF. The DNA of the CDR3 is TGTGCCAGCAGTTCACAGGGGGTCCTGAGCTCCTATAATTCACCCCTCCACTTT. The chain couples TRBV28 to TRBJ1-6, with 8 bases aligning to TRBD1. This CDR3 region has 18 residues. The trim removed 4 bases at V and 0 bases at J, leaving 8 bases unmatched. Germline CDR1 and CDR2: MDHEN and SYDVKM.

The chain couples TRBV29-1 to TRBJ2-3; weak D call: TRBD1 (6 bases). Germline assignment: CDR1 SQVTM and CDR2 ANQGSEA. Trimming cost V 6 bases and J 4 bases, with 17 bases left between them. This CDR3 has 14 amino acids. CDR3 in DNA: TGCAGCGTCCAAACAGGGAGTCCGGCAGATACGCAGTATTTT. Encoded protein: CSVQTGSPADTQYF.

The chain has TRBV5-1 and TRBJ1-2; maybe TRBD1 (5 bases). CDR3 length equals 13 residues. The V end was cut by 2 bases, the J end by 4 bases, with 9 bases between. The germline CDR1 and CDR2 sequences are SGHRS and YFSETQ. This CDR3 reads CASSFVGGYGYTF. As DNA, the CDR3 is TGCGCCAGCAGCTTCGTGGGGGGCTATGGCTACACCTTC.

This clone has at least ten counts. The chain carries TRBV6-5 and TRBJ2-7, with TRBD1 matching 9 bases. Germline V gene lookup returns CDR1 MNHEY and CDR2 SVGAGI. With V trimmed by 5 bases and J by 7 bases, 9 bases remained unmatched. The length of the CDR3 is 14 residues. The CDR3 DNA sequence: TGTGCCAGCAGTGCCGGACAGGGGACGAGTGAGCAGTACTTC. The encoded protein is CASSAGQGTSEQYF.

This clone was seen a few times. The chain uses TRBV11-3 and TRBJ2-3; D is possibly TRBD2 (6 bases). Germline lookup yields CDR1 SGHNT and CDR2 YENEEA. Trimming removed 5 bases at V and 7 bases at J, with 16 bases between. This CDR3 contains 14 residues. Here the CDR3 DNA reads TGTGCCAGCAGCGCAGGACTACAGACTAATACGCAGTATTTT. Residues: CASSAGLQTNTQYF.

The V call is TRBV5-8, the J call TRBJ2-1; the match to TRBD1 covers 10 bases. The V segment lost 2 bases and the J segment 11 bases; nucleotides outside the gene matches: 4. The CDR3 loop spans 13 amino acids. Germline CDR1 reads SGHTS; CDR2 reads YDEGEE. For the CDR3, the DNA is TGTGCCAGCAGCTTAGGGACAGGGGCGAAGCAGTTCTTC. Encoded protein: CASSLGTGAKQFF. Looking up the rest from reference TRBV5-8 and TRBJ2-1 gives the full variable domain: EAGVTQSPTHLIKTRGQQATLRCSPISGHTSVYWYQQALGLGLQFLLWYDEGEERNRGNFPPRFSGRQFPNYSSELNVNALELEDSALYLCASSLGTGAKQFFGPGTRLTVL.

The gene calls are TRBV6-4 and TRBJ1-2, with 8 bases that match TRBD1. The CDR3 runs to 15 residues. V gave up 7 bases and J gave up 4 bases; unmatched junction bases: 11. The germline V gene has CDR1 MRHNA and CDR2 SNTAGT. Here the CDR3 DNA reads TGTGCCAGCACCGAGACCCCAGGGGGCGGCTATGGCTACACCTTC. It yields the protein CASTETPGGGYGYTF.

This clone was observed a handful of times. The CDR3 DNA reads TGCAGCGTTTACCCACAACGGAACACTGAAGCTTTCTTT. Translation gives CSVYPQRNTEAFF. V is TRBV29-1 and J is TRBJ1-1; no clear D gene. V lost 5 bases to trimming and J lost 1 base, with 11 bases between them. Per germline, CDR1 SQVTM and CDR2 ANQGSEA. CDR3 length equals 13 residues.

This chain connects TRBV6-5 to TRBJ2-2; the match to TRBD2 covers 7 bases. Germline trimming cut 2 bases from V and 6 bases from J; bases unmatched to any gene: 3. Germline V gene sequence: CDR1 MNHEY, CDR2 SVGAGI. This CDR3 spans 14 amino acids. The CDR3 loop is CASSYREGSGELFF. The CDR3 DNA is TGTGCCAGCAGTTACAGGGAGGGGTCCGGGGAGCTGTTTTTT.

This sequence joins TRBV6-1 and TRBJ1-5, with 9 nucleotides matching TRBD1. This CDR3 contains 14 residues. The ends lost 3 bases at V and 6 bases at J; junction bases unmatched: 3. Germline V lookup: CDR1 MNHNS, CDR2 SASEGT. The CDR3 reads CASSEDRGSQPQHF. CDR3 bases: TGTGCCAGCAGTGAGGACAGGGGTAGTCAGCCCCAGCATTTT.

The chain joins TRBV7-9 to TRBJ2-5; 9 bases map to TRBD2. CDR1 is SEHNR and CDR2 is FQNEAQ in the germline V gene (reference sequence). The CDR3 covers 14 residues. V lost 3 bases and J lost 5; bases outside the gene matches: 4. CDR3 DNA sequence: TGTGCCAGCAGCTTCCCCGGACTAGCGGAGACCCAGTACTTC. This encodes CASSFPGLAETQYF. The whole variable domain, remainder taken from reference TRBV7-9 and TRBJ2-5, is DTGVSQNPRHKITKRGQNVTFRCDPISEHNRLYWYRQTLGQGPEFLTYFQNEAQLEKSRLLSDRFSAERPKGSFSTLEIQRTEQGDSAMYLCASSFPGLAETQYFGPGTRLLVL.

This clone was recorded only once. Germline is not matched at one junction end, which may reflect a read error. The rearrangement links TRBV30 to TRBJ1-4, with unresolved D. This CDR3 spans 13 amino acids. CDR1 is GTSNPN, CDR2 SVGIG, per germline (reference sequence). This CDR3 reads CAWSIVYHEKLFF. The CDR3, as DNA: TGTGCCTGGAGTATTGTCTATCATGAAAAGCTGTTTTTT.

This clone was recorded once. The chain uses TRBV5-6 and TRBJ2-5; perhaps TRBD1 as D (6 bases). Germline assignment: CDR1 SGHDT and CDR2 YYEEEE. The CDR3 has 15 amino acids. V gave up 4 bases and J gave up 1 base, with 14 bases separating them. The CDR3 reads CASSLQGGGQETQYF. In nucleotides, the CDR3 is TGTGCCAGCAGCCTACAGGGTGGTGGCCAAGAGACCCAGTACTTC.

This chain uses TRBV6-5 with TRBJ1-1; D call uncertain. Trimming removed 6 bases from V and 5 bases from J, with 13 bases in between. Looked up from germline, CDR1 is MNHEY and CDR2 is SVGAGI. This CDR3 comprises 13 residues. Written as DNA, the CDR3 is TGTGCCAGCAGACTACGACCTGGAACTGAAGCTTTCTTT. Translated: CASRLRPGTEAFF.

This clone was counted between two and nine times. V is TRBV4-1 and J is TRBJ2-1; TRBD2 is a possible D gene (6 bases). This CDR3 has 15 residues. Germline CDR1 MGHRA, CDR2 YSYEKL. With 1 base removed from V and 6 bases from J, the gap between germline ends came to 13 bases. The CDR3 bases are TGCGCCAGCAGCCAAGTTACTAGCTCTCGCAATGAGCAGTTCTTC. Its translation is CASSQVTSSRNEQFF.

This chain joins TRBV5-1 and TRBJ2-1; possibly TRBD1 for D (6 bases). The V gene lost 9 bases and the J gene lost 10 bases, with 26 bases spanning the gap. CDR3 length: 15 amino acids. CDR1 SGHRS and CDR2 YFSETQ come from the germline V gene. CDR3 coding DNA: TGCGCCACTACACCGACAGGCCCTCTCGTGGGGGAGCAGTTCTTC. Translating it yields CATTPTGPLVGEQFF.

V gene TRBV19 combines with J gene TRBJ1-1; D is unresolved. The germline V gene encodes CDR1 LNHDA and CDR2 SQIVND (reference sequence). The CDR3 contains 12 residues. Trimming removed 7 bases at V and 4 bases at J, with 10 bases between. The CDR3 DNA is TGTGCCAGTACCCTGGACTTCACTGAAGCTTTCTTT. Translating gives CASTLDFTEAFF.

V usage is TRBV10-1 and J usage is TRBJ2-6; TRBD1 matches 9 bases. The CDR3 totals 17 residues. Trimming at V came to 6 bases and at J to 2 bases, leaving 8 bases not matched to a gene. CDR1 WNHNN and CDR2 SYGVQD come from the germline V gene (reference sequence). The CDR3 DNA follows: TGCGCCAGCAGGGAACAGGGGGCTGGGACTGGGGCCAACGTCCTGACTTTC. Translated: CASREQGAGTGANVLTF.

V is TRBV28 and J is TRBJ2-2; 11 bases align to TRBD1. Germline lookup yields CDR1 MDHEN and CDR2 SYDVKM. Losses at the gene ends were 6 bases for V and 6 bases for J; bases not matched to a gene: 6. The CDR3 spans 15 residues. CDR3 sequence reads: CASSSPGQGAGELFF. As DNA, the CDR3 is TGTGCCAGCAGCTCCCCGGGACAGGGGGCCGGGGAGCTGTTTTTT.

The table lists this clone with a count of one. The rearrangement links TRBV5-4 to TRBJ2-2; 9 bases are a match to TRBD1. V lost 4 bases to trimming and J lost 2 bases; unmatched junction nucleotides: 9. Germline CDR1 is SGHNT and CDR2 is YYREEE (reference sequence). The CDR3 consists of 17 residues. CDR3 DNA: TGTGCCAGCAGCAAAAAAAGGACAGGGGTAAACACCGGGGAGCTGTTTTTT. It translates to CASSKKRTGVNTGELFF.

This sequence joins TRBV9 and TRBJ1-2; maybe TRBD1 (5 bases). CDR3 length: 15 residues. Germline V CDR1 and CDR2: SGDLS, YYNGEE. V lost 3 bases and J 12 bases, leaving 24 bases between the germline ends. The CDR3 loop reads CASSGRNPGLSPHTF. For the CDR3, the DNA is TGTGCCAGCAGCGGCCGAAATCCGGGACTTTCCCCCCACACCTTC.

A few counts support this clone. The V gene is TRBV6-6, the J gene TRBJ1-4; D might be TRBD1 (6 bases). The CDR3 runs to 15 residues. V lost 6 bases and J lost 5, with 16 bases in between. Germline-derived CDR1 and CDR2 are MNHNY and SVGAGI (reference sequence). Written as DNA, the CDR3 is TGTGCCAGCAGAGCCCGACAGGCCCCCAATGAAAAACTGTTTTTT. Translating it yields CASRARQAPNEKLFF.

This clone was seen only a few times. V is TRBV30 and J is TRBJ1-1, with D unclear. The CDR3 extends over 12 amino acids. Between the trimmed V and J ends, which lost 2 bases and 8 bases, there was a span of 12 bases. Germline lookup yields CDR1 GTSNPN and CDR2 SVGIG (reference sequence). The CDR3 loop is CAWSPKHPEAFF. The CDR3 DNA is TGTGCCTGGAGTCCCAAGCACCCAGAAGCTTTCTTT.

The J gene is TRBJ1-1, the V gene TRBV6-5, with D tentatively TRBD1 (5 bases). V lost 6 bases and J lost 9, with 14 bases in between. The CDR3 consists of 12 residues. Per the germline V gene, CDR1 is MNHEY and CDR2 is SVGAGI. The CDR3 DNA sequence: TGTGCCAGCAGCCTAGGAGGGACGAAAGCTTTCTTT. Amino acids: CASSLGGTKAFF.

V and J are TRBV5-8 and TRBJ1-5; D possibly corresponds to TRBD1 (5 bases). The CDR3 spans 14 residues. The germline CDR1 and CDR2 sequences are SGHTS and YDEGEE. With 5 bases removed from V and 4 bases from J, the gap between germline ends came to 13 bases. The CDR3 nucleotides read TGTGCCAGCAGTAGGACATCTCCTAATCAGCCCCAGCATTTT. As protein: CASSRTSPNQPQHF.

The chain couples TRBV5-1 to TRBJ1-2, with 9 nucleotides matching TRBD1. V was pared by 6 bases and J by 6 bases, with 9 bases of the junction left unmatched. From germline, CDR1 is SGHRS and CDR2 YFSETQ. The CDR3 is 14 residues long. This chain's CDR3 is CASTSGTGRDGYTF. The CDR3 region has the DNA TGCGCCAGCACCTCCGGGACAGGGCGAGATGGCTACACCTTC.